Below, 10 T cell receptor beta chains from the same sample are listed, as sequenced in a study of tumor and adjacent non-tumor tissue in lung cancer. No cell sorting was done before RNA was extracted from the tissue. TCRbeta libraries were built with three rounds of nested PCR, modified from ARM-PCR. TCRdb recomputed calls from the multiplex PCR reads with MiXCR, one row per CDR3 protein. The table records about 93,000 distinct CDR3 sequences, just over 65% of them present only once. The specimen was lung tumor tissue. All receptors derive from a man aged 60 to 69 with non-small cell lung cancer.

Comments on this clonotype: Just one base apart from a much larger clone, this may be a read error. The gene calls are TRBV7-9 and TRBJ2-3; D might be TRBD2 (6 bases). CDR1 SEHNR and CDR2 FQNEAQ come from the germline V gene (reference sequence). Trimming cost V 6 bases and J 6 bases, with 13 bases left between them. The CDR3 extends over 13 amino acids. CDR3 bases: TGTGCCAGCAGGGAGGGCATATGGGATACGCAGTATTTT. It specifies CASREGIWDTQYF.

This clonotype has just one count. V usage is TRBV4-1 and J usage is TRBJ2-2; possible D gene TRBD1, 6 bases. Germline V lookup: CDR1 MGHRA, CDR2 YSYEKL. CDR3 length: 15 residues. In nucleotides, the CDR3 is TGCGTCAGTAGCCACTTACAGGGTAAAATCGGGGAGCTGTTTTTT. Amino acids: CVSSHLQGKIGELFF.

This clonotype was seen just once. Compared with germline, one end of the junction differs, possibly owing to a read error. The chain has TRBV28 and TRBJ2-1; D not resolved. CDR3 size: 15 residues. Germline assignment: CDR1 MDHEN and CDR2 SYDVKM. For the CDR3, the DNA is TGTGCCAGCAGTTTAATAGGTCCCTCCTACAATGGGCAGTTCTTC. It encodes CASSLIGPSYNGQFF.

This clonotype came up many times. The germline gene is not matched at one end of the junction; a read error may be the cause. The chain joins TRBV7-8 to TRBJ1-1; TRBD1 aligns across 7 bases. CDR1 SGHVS and CDR2 FQNEAQ come from the germline V gene. The CDR3 extends over 15 amino acids. The chain's CDR3 is CASSLGQILTEAIVF. The DNA of the CDR3 is TGTGCCAGCAGCTTGGGACAGATTCTCACTGAAGCTATTGTCTTT. The full variable domain, completed using reference TRBV7-8 and TRBJ1-1, is GAGVSQSPRYKVAKRGQDVALRCDPISGHVSLFWYQQALGQGPEFLTYFQNEAQLDKSGLPSDRFFAERPEGSVSTLKIQRTQQEDSAVYLCASSLGQILTEAIVFGQGTRLTVV.

A word on this clonotype: It may be a read error: a sequence one base away is much more abundant. The CDR3 end shows no conserved phenylalanine or tryptophan, and so a read error is likely. The genes are TRBV7-8 and TRBJ1-1; D gene unclear. CDR1 is SGHVS, CDR2 FQNEAQ, per germline. Between the trimmed V and J ends, which lost 1 base and 6 bases, there was a span of 9 bases. The CDR3 runs to 13 residues. The CDR3, as DNA: TGTGCCAGCAGCTTAGTGGGCCTTGCTGAAGCTTTCTTA. Its translation is CASSLVGLAEAFL.

The chain carries TRBV5-6 and TRBJ1-5; D gene uncertain. V lost 4 bases and J 0 bases, leaving 17 bases between the germline ends. Germline values: CDR1 SGHDT, CDR2 YYEEEE. The CDR3 consists of 17 residues. The CDR3 loop reads CASSVRLSGSSNQPQHF. The CDR3 DNA is TGTGCCAGCAGCGTTCGTCTATCAGGAAGTAGCAATCAGCCCCAGCATTTT.

The chain couples TRBV7-3 to TRBJ2-2; D is possibly TRBD1 (6 bases). The germline V gene encodes CDR1 SGHTA and CDR2 FQGTGA. This CDR3 has 16 residues. The V and J ends lost 5 bases and 0 bases respectively, with 13 bases between them. The chain's CDR3 is CASSRTAQANTGELFF. The CDR3 DNA is TGTGCCAGCAGCAGGACAGCCCAAGCGAACACCGGGGAGCTGTTTTTT.

In the case of this clonotype: Germline and junction disagree at one end, which may indicate a read error. V and J are TRBV29-1 and TRBJ2-4; D gene ambiguous. The germline V gene has CDR1 SQVTM and CDR2 ANQGSEA. The CDR3 loop spans 13 amino acids. The CDR3 DNA reads TGCAGCGATGATACCGTAGCCAAAAACATTCAGTGCTTC. Its protein is CSDDTVAKNIQCF.

Turning to this clonotype: This may arise from a read error, as a much more abundant clone is one base away. This chain uses TRBV20-1 with TRBJ1-2; D perhaps matches TRBD1 (5 bases). The CDR3 has 15 residues. Trimming removed 1 base from V and 7 bases from J, with 19 bases in between. Germline V gene data show CDR1 as DFQATT and CDR2 as SNEGSKA (reference sequence). The CDR3 DNA reads as TGCAGTGCTAGAGCCCCTACCGGGGCAGGGAGTGGCTACACCTTC. This sequence encodes CSARAPTGAGSGYTF.

On this clonotype: Relative to the germline gene, one junction end is altered; a read error may explain this. The chain combines TRBV24-1 with TRBJ2-1; D not certain. This CDR3 region has 15 residues. Germline V lookup: CDR1 KGHDR, CDR2 SFDVKD. CDR3 amino acids: CATSDSLGMYNEHFF. Here the CDR3 DNA reads TGTGCCACCAGTGATTCCCTAGGCATGTACAATGAGCACTTCTTC.